This T cell receptor (beta chain) was found in a study of T cells after yellow fever vaccination. The study's findings and limits: Most clones from primary vaccination were detected again post-booster (about 96% CD4, roughly 85% CD8).

TCRdb reprocessed the 5' RACE reads via MiXCR and lists one record per CDR3 protein. The sample shows some 150,000 distinct CDR3 sequences, roughly 9% of them seen only once. This clonotype has only a few counts. Antigen: not known. The sequence came from a man in his late teens or twenties who received the YFV17D yellow fever vaccine. Sample: CD8+ T cells sorted from PBMCs, taken 45 days after the yellow fever booster vaccination.

The CDR3 DNA reads as TGTGCCAGCAGCCAAGGATCAGATACGCAGTATTTT. Its translation is CASSQGSDTQYF. The rearrangement links TRBV4-2 to TRBJ2-3; D uncertain. V lost 1 base, J lost 4 bases, and 3 bases lay in between. The germline V gene has CDR1 LGHNA and CDR2 YNFKEQ. The CDR3 length is 12 residues.